The 18 T cell receptor beta chains reported below all come from one sample, sequenced in a study of cytomegalovirus exposure and HLA in healthy donors. The PCR ran on 60 Vbeta and 13 Jbeta primers. Clones were sequenced by immunoSEQ multiplex PCR, and TCRdb holds only the in-frame ones, with some missing. The table lists about 83,000 clones, about three quarters of them singletons, with about 8% in the top ten. Material for sequencing was PBMCs. The receptor source for this set is a man aged 55 to 69 in good health and CMV-seronegative.

The CDR3 sequence is CASSENPRTGTDTQYF. CDR3 in DNA: TGTGCCAGCAGTGAAAACCCCCGCACTGGCACAGATACGCAGTATTTT. This chain joins TRBV6-1 and TRBJ2-3; D gene ambiguous. Germline-derived CDR1 and CDR2 are MNHNS and SASEGT. V dropped 2 bases and J dropped 1 base, with 13 bases sitting between them. CDR3 size: 16 residues.

CDR3 sequence reads: CASSLAGQRETQYF. DNA for the CDR3: TGCGCCAGCAGCTTGGCGGGACAACGGGAGACCCAGTACTTC. The genes are TRBV5-1 and TRBJ2-5; D may be TRBD1 (6 bases). Germline V CDR1 and CDR2: SGHRS, YFSETQ. This CDR3 has 14 residues. The V end was cut by 0 bases, the J end by 5 bases, with 11 bases between.

Notes on this clone: Additional DNA sequences in this sample encode the identical CDR3. J is TRBJ2-3 and V is TRBV15; 11 bases are shared with TRBD2. The CDR3 has 15 residues. Trimming took 1 base from V and 4 from J; bases not matched to a gene: 1. In germline, CDR1 is LNHNV, CDR2 YYDKDF (reference sequence). The CDR3 is CATSRALAGADTQYF. The CDR3 DNA is TGTGCCACCAGCAGAGCACTAGCGGGAGCAGATACGCAGTATTTT. Full variable domain (rest looked up from reference TRBV15 and TRBJ2-3): DAMVIQNPRYQVTQFGKPVTLSCSQTLNHNVMYWYQQKSSQAPKLLFHYYDKDFNNEADTPDNFQSRRPNTSFCFLDIRSPGLGDTAMYLCATSRALAGADTQYFGPGTRLTVL.

The rearrangement joins TRBV4-2 to TRBJ2-3, with D tentatively TRBD2 (5 bases). The CDR3 is made up of 16 amino acids. Trimming removed 1 base at V and 0 bases at J, with 11 bases between. Per germline, CDR1 LGHNA and CDR2 YNFKEQ. The CDR3 sequence is CASSQGTRSSTDTQYF. The CDR3 DNA sequence: TGTGCCAGCAGCCAAGGGACTCGATCTAGCACAGATACGCAGTATTTT.

The J gene is TRBJ2-2, the V gene TRBV7-6; 9 nucleotides match TRBD1. The CDR3 consists of 16 residues. V shed 5 bases, J shed 5 bases, and the junction held 9 bases outside the gene matches. Germline V lookup: CDR1 SGHVS, CDR2 FNYEAQ. CDR3 nucleotide sequence: TGTGCCAGCAGCCGCCGGACAGGGGCATCAACCGGGGAGCTGTTTTTT. It yields the protein CASSRRTGASTGELFF.

CDR3: CAWSEGAYNSPLHF. The CDR3 coding sequence is TGTGCCTGGAGTGAGGGGGCTTATAATTCACCCCTCCACTTT. The chain is built from TRBV30 and TRBJ1-6, with 7 bases lining up with TRBD1. Trimming removed 1 base from V and 4 bases from J; junction bases left unmatched: 1. The length of the CDR3 is 14 residues. The germline gives CDR1 GTSNPN, CDR2 SVGIG (reference sequence).

The chain links TRBV20-1 to TRBJ1-2; D unclear. Germline CDR1 DFQATT, CDR2 SNEGSKA (reference sequence). The length of the CDR3 is 8 residues. V gave up 6 bases and J gave up 8 bases, with 4 bases separating them. CDR3 sequence (DNA): TGCAGTGCCCAAGGCTACACCTTC. It translates to CSAQGYTF.

The chain links TRBV10-1 to TRBJ2-1; D remains unclear. With 1 base removed from V and 3 bases from J, the gap between germline ends came to 7 bases. Germline CDR1 is WNHNN and CDR2 is SYGVQD (reference sequence). The CDR3 totals 14 residues. The CDR3 DNA follows: TGCGCCAGCAGTGAGTTCCCGGTCTACAATGAGCAGTTCTTC. Translation: CASSEFPVYNEQFF.

There are a few counts of this clone. Other DNA sequences in the sample encode the same CDR3. The chain employs TRBV20-1 and TRBJ2-1, with unresolved D. This CDR3 spans 11 amino acids. V lost 0 bases and J 14 bases, leaving 11 bases between the germline ends. Per germline, CDR1 DFQATT and CDR2 SNEGSKA (reference sequence). The CDR3 region is CSARDSPFEFF. The CDR3 DNA reads TGCAGTGCTAGAGATTCCCCATTTGAGTTCTTC.

The V and J genes are TRBV27 and TRBJ1-2, with no clear D. The length of the CDR3 is 13 residues. The germline V gene encodes CDR1 MNHEY and CDR2 SMNVEV (reference sequence). Trimming took 5 bases from V and 5 from J, leaving 12 bases between them. Here the CDR3 DNA reads TGTGCCAGCAGTCGGAACTGGGCTTATGGCTACACCTTC. Its translation: CASSRNWAYGYTF.

This sequence joins TRBV28 and TRBJ2-7, with D perhaps TRBD1 (6 bases). The CDR3 covers 13 residues. In germline, CDR1 is MDHEN, CDR2 SYDVKM. The ends were cut back, 6 bases at V and 5 bases at J, with 14 bases in the middle. The CDR3 nucleotides are TGTGCCAGCAGCCAACAACAGGGTGACGAGCAGTACTTC. Its protein product is CASSQQQGDEQYF.

In nucleotides, the CDR3 is TGTGCCAGCAGCCCCAGACAGGGCACCTACGAGCAGTACTTC. Its translation is CASSPRQGTYEQYF. The chain employs TRBV6-5 and TRBJ2-7, with 7 bases fitting TRBD1. The CDR3 has 14 residues. V lost 6 bases and J lost 2; bases outside the gene matches: 7. Per the germline V gene, CDR1 is MNHEY and CDR2 is SVGAGI.

This clone was detected a few times. The J gene is TRBJ2-3, the V gene TRBV5-1; D remains ambiguous. Germline V gene lookup returns CDR1 SGHRS and CDR2 YFSETQ. CDR3 length: 13 residues. V was shortened by 0 bases and J by 4 bases, with 6 bases between the two germline ends. CDR3 sequence reads: CASSLDSADTQYF. As DNA, the CDR3 is TGCGCCAGCAGCTTGGATTCAGCAGATACGCAGTATTTT.

The count of this clone is one. The rearrangement joins TRBV5-6 to TRBJ1-5, with D maybe TRBD1 (5 bases). Per germline, CDR1 SGHDT and CDR2 YYEEEE. The CDR3 covers 16 residues. The V end was cut by 0 bases, the J end by 2 bases, with 12 bases between. Written as DNA, the CDR3 is TGTGCCAGCAGCTTGGTGGAGGGGAATGGCAATCAGCCCCAGCATTTT. Protein sequence: CASSLVEGNGNQPQHF.

V usage is TRBV6-5 and J usage is TRBJ2-7; D remains unclear. This CDR3 comprises 13 residues. V was clipped by 2 bases and J by 2 bases, with 7 bases between them. Germline CDR1 MNHEY, CDR2 SVGAGI. The CDR3 protein is CASSYLAAYEQYF. For the CDR3, the DNA is TGTGCCAGCAGTTACCTGGCGGCCTACGAGCAGTACTTC.

This chain uses TRBV7-2 with TRBJ2-3, with D maybe TRBD2 (7 bases). The CDR3 is made up of 15 amino acids. The germline gives CDR1 SGHTA, CDR2 FQGNSA. Trimming removed 5 bases from V and 4 bases from J, with 16 bases in between. CDR3 DNA: TGTGCCAGCAGCCCCTCGGGGGGCTTGGCAGATACGCAGTATTTT. Its translation is CASSPSGGLADTQYF.

This chain links TRBV5-1 with TRBJ1-2, with 9 bases lining up with TRBD1. The V segment lost 5 bases and the J segment 3 bases; nucleotides outside the gene matches: 8. From germline, CDR1 is SGHRS and CDR2 YFSETQ. The CDR3 is 15 residues long. Here the CDR3 DNA reads TGCGCCAGCAGGGACACAGGGGGCGGGGACTATGGCTACACCTTC. It encodes CASRDTGGGDYGYTF.

The rearrangement uses TRBV15 and TRBJ2-7; TRBD2 matches 16 bases. Germline V gene lookup returns CDR1 LNHNV and CDR2 YYDKDF (reference sequence). CDR3 length: 17 amino acids. Trimming took 3 bases from V and 4 from J; bases not matched to a gene: 6. CDR3 residues: CATSRGGLAGGGYEQYF. Here the CDR3 DNA reads TGTGCCACCAGCAGGGGGGGACTAGCGGGAGGGGGTTACGAGCAGTACTTC.